This T cell receptor (beta chain) was documented in a study of blood T cell repertoires in COVID-19. Study context: Nucleic acid was either cDNA or gDNA, and it came from T cells, B-cell-depleted T cells, or PBMCs.

There are 15 residues in the CDR3. Germline V gives CDR1 SGHRS, CDR2 YFSETQ. Trimming removed 7 bases from V and 3 bases from J; junction bases left unmatched: 5. This table comes from immunoSEQ multiplex PCR, and its TCRdb copy is limited to in-frame clones, with some not included. The data hold about 240,000 clones, with 75% to 90% observed a single time. This receptor was obtained from a woman aged 35 to 49 with acute COVID-19. The chain uses TRBV5-1 and TRBJ2-1; 12 positions match TRBD2. The sequenced material came from PBMCs or T cells enriched from blood (not recorded which). CDR3 sequence (DNA): TGCGCCAGCTCTAGACTAGCGGGAGTCTACAATGAGCAGTTCTTC. Amino acids: CASSRLAGVYNEQFF.